Listed below are T cell receptor beta chains from one sample, sequenced in a study of CD8 T cells in Susac syndrome. One entry per CDR3 protein, called by TCRdb with MiXCR from the immunoSEQ multiplex PCR reads. The sample lists 140,000 or so distinct CDR3 sequences; approximately 96% were seen once. The sample taken for sequencing was CD4+ T cells from PBMCs. These receptors all stem from a human donor with Susac syndrome. The CDR3 runs from the conserved cysteine through the conserved F or W. Each record gives: D gene, clone size, V gene, CDR3 length, J gene, CDR3 DNA, CDR3 protein. The D gene is left open where the match is weak. Not all rows give a size; the values are once, few, many and, for expanded clones, a class.

D gene: .; clone size: .; V gene: TRBV20-1; CDR3 length: 18; J gene: TRBJ2-1; CDR3 DNA: TGCAGTGCTCATTCTTACCGGGAGTTCGGCCCAGGGGGCAATGAGCAGTTCTTC; CDR3 protein: CSAHSYREFGPGGNEQFF
D gene: .; clone size: .; V gene: TRBV25-1; CDR3 length: 13; J gene: TRBJ1-5; CDR3 DNA: TGTGCCAGCAGTGAAGGAGACGAGGGGCCCCAGCATTTT; CDR3 protein: CASSEGDEGPQHF
D gene: .; clone size: .; V gene: TRBV6-2/TRBV6-3; CDR3 length: 11; J gene: TRBJ2-1; CDR3 DNA: TGTGCCAGCAGAGCTAGGCTTACTCAGTTCTTC; CDR3 protein: CASRARLTQFF
D gene: .; clone size: .; V gene: TRBV27; CDR3 length: 13; J gene: TRBJ2-1; CDR3 DNA: TGTGCCAGCAGTCCCATTTATGTCCATGAGCAGTTCTTC; CDR3 protein: CASSPIYVHEQFF
D gene: .; clone size: .; V gene: TRBV20-1; CDR3 length: 13; J gene: TRBJ2-7; CDR3 DNA: TGCAGTGCTAGATCCGGGGGGCAGCCCGAGCAGTACTTC; CDR3 protein: CSARSGGQPEQYF
D gene: .; clone size: .; V gene: TRBV4-2; CDR3 length: 13; J gene: TRBJ2-7; CDR3 DNA: TGTGCCAGCAGCCGAGAACTAGAGTACGAGCAGTACTTC; CDR3 protein: CASSRELEYEQYF
D gene: .; clone size: .; V gene: TRBV18; CDR3 length: 15; J gene: TRBJ1-2; CDR3 DNA: TGTGCCAGCTCAAAGGACAGCCATCTGGGCTATGGCTACACCTTC; CDR3 protein: CASSKDSHLGYGYTF
D gene: TRBD1; clone size: .; V gene: TRBV29-1; CDR3 length: 13; J gene: TRBJ1-1; CDR3 DNA: TGCAGCGTGCTACAGGGGGCAAGGACTGAAGCTTTCTTT; CDR3 protein: CSVLQGARTEAFF
D gene: .; clone size: .; V gene: TRBV3-1; CDR3 length: 15; J gene: TRBJ1-2; CDR3 DNA: TGTGCCAGCAGCCAAGATCTCGCGGTAAACTATGGCTACACCTTC; CDR3 protein: CASSQDLAVNYGYTF
D gene: .; clone size: .; V gene: TRBV20-1; CDR3 length: 12; J gene: TRBJ2-1; CDR3 DNA: TGCAGTGCTAGAGTGGGGGGCGGTGAGCAGTTCTTC; CDR3 protein: CSARVGGGEQFF
D gene: .; clone size: .; V gene: TRBV20-1; CDR3 length: 12; J gene: TRBJ2-1; CDR3 DNA: TGCAGTGCTAGTGACGACAGATTTCGGCAGTTCTTC; CDR3 protein: CSASDDRFRQFF
D gene: .; clone size: once; V gene: TRBV21-1; CDR3 length: 14; J gene: TRBJ1-1; CDR3 DNA: TGTGCCAGGTGGAACATCCGGACATACACTGAAGCTTTCTTT; CDR3 protein: CARWNIRTYTEAFF
D gene: .; clone size: .; V gene: TRBV20-1; CDR3 length: 15; J gene: TRBJ2-7; CDR3 DNA: TGCAGTGCTACCGAGGACCAGTTGTGGGGCTACGAGCAGTACTTC; CDR3 protein: CSATEDQLWGYEQYF
D gene: TRBD2; clone size: .; V gene: TRBV5-1; CDR3 length: 16; J gene: TRBJ2-1; CDR3 DNA: TGCGCCAGCAGCCCCTCCCCGGGACTAGGGTCCAATGAGCAGTTCTTC; CDR3 protein: CASSPSPGLGSNEQFF
D gene: .; clone size: .; V gene: TRBV12-3/TRBV12-4; CDR3 length: 13; J gene: TRBJ1-5; CDR3 DNA: TGTGCCAGCAGTTCCCAGAGGAATCAGCCCCAGCATTTT; CDR3 protein: CASSSQRNQPQHF
D gene: .; clone size: .; V gene: TRBV5-1; CDR3 length: 15; J gene: TRBJ2-5; CDR3 DNA: TGCGCCAGCAGCTTCCCCAGGAGCGGCGAAGAGACCCAGTACTTC; CDR3 protein: CASSFPRSGEETQYF
D gene: TRBD2; clone size: .; V gene: TRBV20-1; CDR3 length: 16; J gene: TRBJ2-1; CDR3 DNA: TGCAGTGCTAGAGAACCCAGCGGGGGGATTTACAATGAGCAGTTCTTC; CDR3 protein: CSAREPSGGIYNEQFF
D gene: .; clone size: .; V gene: TRBV29-1; CDR3 length: 9; J gene: TRBJ1-2; CDR3 DNA: TGCAGCGTGCTCCCAGGACACACCTTC; CDR3 protein: CSVLPGHTF